The T cell receptor (beta chain) described here comes from a study of T cell repertoires in cytomegalovirus infection. Study-level findings and limits: Carriers of CMV plus the relevant HLA were identified by cumulative public TCR beta family frequency.

Turning to this clonotype: Its matching antigen is unknown.

This CDR3 is built from 14 residues. V dropped 1 base and J dropped 5; count of bases not matched to a gene: 5. Germline V lookup: CDR1 LNHNV, CDR2 YYDKDF (reference sequence). TCRdb reprocessed the reads via MiXCR and lists one record per CDR3 protein. The sample shows hundreds of thousands of distinct CDR3 sequences, less than 35% of them seen only once. The source of this sequence is a human donor in good health (CMV status not recorded). Some clones in this sample may be carry-over from other donors' samples. Specimen: cultured CD8+ T cells from PBMCs, collected from culture after CMV antigen stimulation. The chain combines TRBV15 with TRBJ2-7, with 7 bases that match TRBD1. CDR3 amino acids: CATSRGGTGDEQYV. For the CDR3, the DNA is TGTGCCACCAGCAGAGGAGGAACAGGGGACGAGCAGTACGTC.